This T cell receptor beta chain was sequenced for a study of PD-L1 blockade in urothelial cancer. Study at large: Previous chemotherapy exposure amounted to 0 to 3 regimens for patients. The study's findings and limits: Having blood TCR clonality under the median before treatment predicted better survival.

Synthetic templates analogous to TCR were spiked into all PCRs individually. The data were produced by immunoSEQ multiplex PCR, yet TCRdb's version contains in-frame clones alone and is incomplete. This table holds just over 50,000 clones, around 75% found once. The time point here: pretreatment peripheral blood. A word on this clone: Its antigen is currently unknown.

With V trimmed by 4 bases and J by 2 bases, 7 bases remained unmatched. The CDR3 has 17 amino acids. Germline CDR1 is SGDLS and CDR2 is YYNGEE. This clonotype originated in a man between 70 and 80 years old with urothelial cancer. The material sequenced was PBMCs, taken around atezolizumab (anti-PD-L1) treatment. This rearrangement joins TRBV9 to TRBJ2-2, with 11 nucleotides matching TRBD1. The CDR3 DNA is TGTGCCAGCAGCCCTCGGGGACAGGGGGGAAACACCGGGGAGCTGTTTTTT. Its protein product is CASSPRGQGGNTGELFF.